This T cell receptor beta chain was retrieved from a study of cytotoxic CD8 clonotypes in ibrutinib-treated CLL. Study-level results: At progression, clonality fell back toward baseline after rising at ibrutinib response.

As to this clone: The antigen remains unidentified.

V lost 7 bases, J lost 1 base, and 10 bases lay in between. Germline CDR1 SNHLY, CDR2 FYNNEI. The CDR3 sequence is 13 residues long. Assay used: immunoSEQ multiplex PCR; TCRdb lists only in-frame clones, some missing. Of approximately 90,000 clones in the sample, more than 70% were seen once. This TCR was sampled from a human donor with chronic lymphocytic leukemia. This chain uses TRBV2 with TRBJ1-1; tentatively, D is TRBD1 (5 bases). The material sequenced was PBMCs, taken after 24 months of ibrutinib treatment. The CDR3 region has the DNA TGTGCCAGCAAGACAGACGCGAACACTGAAGCTTTCTTT. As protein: CASKTDANTEAFF.